This TCR beta chain was recorded in a study of T cell responses to AZD1222 COVID-19 vaccine (dated by TCRdb to about 2021). For the study in its entirety: A total of 233 trial participants underwent TCR sequencing, of whom 207 received two doses of AZD1222 and some 26 received two doses of the MenACWY control vaccine. Trial participants were enrolled by age into 18-55, 56-69 and 70-plus year subgroups, with around 140, 26 and 57 TCR-sequenced participants respectively.

The CDR3 regions of human TCRbeta chains were analyzed by immunosequencing. As for the authors' bioinformatics: Repertoire TCRs were checked for matches against a reference library of SARS-CoV-2-specific TCRs that had been generated using the MIRA antigen-specificity platform. Breadth was defined as the fraction of unique TCRs that were SARS-CoV-2-associated, and depth was defined as the fraction of total T cells that were SARS-CoV-2-associated. Using the MIRA data, every spike-specific TCR was mapped to the spike region that the TCR reacted to and assigned to either a CD4 or a CD8 class. Log10-transformed breadth and depth values were compared by one-way ANOVA with Sidak's multiple comparisons tests. In TCRdb, the immuneACCESS table is reduced to in-frame sequences with V and J assigned. These tables do not hold every clone; where another copy was compared, an unresolved V gene accounts for under half, and the others remain unexplained. That table is the source of V, J and clone size, and D and trimming were worked out from the DNA. This sample lists around 150,000 clones; under 95% were detected once. The ten largest clones represent roughly 7.1% of the sample.

The CDR3, from cysteine to phenylalanine, totals 14 residues. The DNA shown is the 42-base CDR3, in frame from base 1. The germline V gene (reference sequence) sets CDR1 to SGHAT and CDR2 to FQDESV. V is reduced by 0 bases and J by 1 base, leaving a spacing of 4 bases between them. On this clone itself: Its antigen is unknown. No quality values exist for individual bases; no much larger clone is one base distant.

The time point label corresponds to: about 28 days (+/-7) after the second vaccine dose. Interpreted using the paper, the treatment or condition label stands for: meningococcal conjugate vaccine given as trial control. The vaccinee samples were drawn from two UK trials, COV001 and COV002, one of which was a single-blind randomized controlled phase 2/3 trial testing AZD1222 (ChAdOx1 nCoV-19) in healthy adults. For TCRbeta chain sequencing, PBMC samples from trial participants were taken at day 0 and at day 28 after the second dose. What the research found in general, with its limitations: Conclusions about previously exposed vaccinees were limited because only 6 or 7 AZD1222 recipients were SARS-CoV-2 seropositive at baseline. Reportedly, almost half of the unique spike-specific TCRs recognized epitopes lying outside the regions that are mutated in the B.1.351 and B.1.1.7 variants. Because no samples from the day 14 peak response were available, repertoires could be characterized only after the peak T cell response. Vaccine-associated CD4 TCRs spanned the whole spike protein, with dominant responses in regions 160-218 and 743-854. In the small 56-69-year group, the increase in depth fell short of significance, most likely because of low power. After two AZD1222 doses, spike-specific TCR breadth and depth were significantly higher than at day 0 and than in MenACWY recipients. Participants were mostly white British and included more females than males, and it was suggested by the authors that clonal diversity may have been underestimated.

The origin of this receptor is an adult who received the MenACWY meningococcal vaccine as a control. Material: peripheral blood, obtained 28 days after the second dose of the MenACWY control vaccine. In this chain, TRBV11-1 is recombined with TRBJ2-1; the D gene is unclear. The sequence in DNA is TGTGCCAGCAGCTTAGCCAGATCCTACAATGAGCAGTTCTTC. It specifies CASSLARSYNEQFF.